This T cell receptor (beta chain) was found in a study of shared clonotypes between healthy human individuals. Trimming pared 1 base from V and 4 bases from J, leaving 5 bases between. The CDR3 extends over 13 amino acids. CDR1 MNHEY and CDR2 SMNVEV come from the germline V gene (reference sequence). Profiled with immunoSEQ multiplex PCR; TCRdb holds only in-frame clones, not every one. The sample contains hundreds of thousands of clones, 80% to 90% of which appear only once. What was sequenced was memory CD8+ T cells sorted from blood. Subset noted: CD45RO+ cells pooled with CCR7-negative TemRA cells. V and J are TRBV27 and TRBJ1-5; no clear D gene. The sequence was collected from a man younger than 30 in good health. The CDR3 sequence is CASSLWPNQPQHF. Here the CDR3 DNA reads TGTGCCAGCAGTTTATGGCCAAATCAGCCCCAGCATTTT.